These 10 T cell receptor beta chains were all obtained from the same sample, sequenced in a study of blood T cell repertoires in COVID-19. TCRdb keeps only in-frame clones here, not all; method: immunoSEQ multiplex PCR. Here the sample spans fewer than 500,000 clones, roughly 90% being singletons. The sequenced sample was peripheral blood. Receptors were obtained from a man younger than 30 with COVID-19, enrolled during active disease.

The chain uses TRBV6-4 and TRBJ1-2; 9 bases fit TRBD1. The CDR3 length is 13 residues. Germline V gives CDR1 MRHNA, CDR2 SNTAGT. Germline trimming cut 5 bases from V and 8 bases from J; bases unmatched to any gene: 6. The CDR3 protein is CASSTGTGYGYTF. The CDR3 DNA follows: TGTGCCAGCAGTACCGGGACAGGGTACGGCTACACCTTC.

The chain combines TRBV7-9 with TRBJ2-5; 10 bases line up with TRBD2. There are 14 residues in the CDR3. J lost 3 bases, V lost 3 bases, and 1 base had no gene match. Per germline, CDR1 SEHNR and CDR2 FQNEAQ (reference sequence). The CDR3 region has the DNA TGTGCCAGCAGCTTCCTAGCGGGGGAAGAGACCCAGTACTTC. Translated: CASSFLAGEETQYF.

As concerns this clone: The same CDR3 is also encoded by other DNA sequences in this sample. The rearrangement links TRBV5-1 to TRBJ2-5; TRBD1 aligns across 8 bases. Trimming removed 4 bases from V and 2 bases from J; junction bases left unmatched: 4. CDR1 SGHRS and CDR2 YFSETQ come from the germline V gene. The CDR3 length is 14 residues. CDR3: CASSPGQVQETQYF. For the CDR3, the DNA is TGCGCCAGCAGCCCGGGACAGGTTCAAGAGACCCAGTACTTC.

The chain is built from TRBV10-3 and TRBJ1-4; a weak D match, TRBD1 (5 bases). Deletions cut 2 bases from V and 8 bases from J, with 9 bases between. Germline V gene data show CDR1 as ENHRY and CDR2 as SYGVKD. The CDR3 has 13 amino acids. CDR3 sequence (DNA): TGTGCCATCAGTGAGGAGGGGAGGGAAAAACTGTTTTTT. This translates into CAISEEGREKLFF.

This rearrangement joins TRBV12-3 or TRBV12-4 to TRBJ1-5; no clear D gene. V was clipped by 7 bases and J by 0 bases, with 7 bases between them. This CDR3 is 13 amino acids long. CDR3 residues: CASTGGSNQPQHF. In DNA, the CDR3 is TGTGCCAGCACGGGTGGTAGCAATCAGCCCCAGCATTTT.

The V call is TRBV10-2, the J call TRBJ2-7; 7 bases fit TRBD1. Trimming took 7 bases from V and 0 from J; bases not matched to a gene: 12. CDR1 is WSHSY, CDR2 SAAADI, per germline. The CDR3 is 16 residues long. The CDR3 coding sequence is TGCGCCAGCATTCCCCAGACAGGGAAAGGCTCCTACGAGCAGTACTTC. Translation gives CASIPQTGKGSYEQYF.

CDR3 sequence: CASSAGGGFSGNTIYF. DNA for the CDR3: TGTGCCAGCAGTGCAGGAGGGGGCTTCTCTGGAAACACCATATATTTT. This chain uses TRBV6-6 with TRBJ1-3; 7 nucleotides agree with TRBD1. Per germline, CDR1 MNHNY and CDR2 SVGAGI (reference sequence). This CDR3 is 16 amino acids long. Trimming cost V 5 bases and J 0 bases; bases outside gene matches: 7.

In DNA, the CDR3 is TGTGCCAGCAGTAGAGACAGTTTCGACAAAAACATTCAGTACTTC. Amino acid sequence: CASSRDSFDKNIQYF. The rearrangement links TRBV6-5 to TRBJ2-4, with D perhaps TRBD1 (5 bases). This CDR3 has 15 amino acids. Germline-derived CDR1 and CDR2 are MNHEY and SVGAGI. The ends were cut back, 5 bases at V and 3 bases at J, with 14 bases in the middle.

Only one count was recorded for this clone. V usage is TRBV5-3 and J usage is TRBJ1-1, with 7 nucleotides matching TRBD1. TRBV5-3 is labeled an ORF, and its function is uncertain. Trimming took 4 bases from V and 3 from J; bases not matched to a gene: 0. The CDR3 has 12 amino acids. CDR3 nucleotide sequence: TGTGCCAGAAGCACAGGGGACACTGAAGCTTTCTTT. Translation gives CARSTGDTEAFF.

In its sample, this clone was seen once. V and J are TRBV25-1 and TRBJ2-5; maybe TRBD2 (6 bases). There are 13 residues in the CDR3. V was trimmed by 5 bases and J by 4 bases, leaving 11 bases between them. Germline CDR1 is MGHDK and CDR2 is SYGVNS. The CDR3 DNA is TGTGCCAGCAGTTTCGGAGGGGCAGAGACCCAGTACTTC. This codes for CASSFGGAETQYF.